The next 19 T cell receptor beta chains were all read from a single sample in a study of T cell repertoires in cytomegalovirus infection. TCRdb re-called the reads with MiXCR, one entry per CDR3 protein. In the table there are about 180,000 distinct CDR3 sequences, roughly 14% of which are singletons. Specimen: PBMCs. The receptors shown here come from a human donor in good health (CMV status not recorded). Some clones in this sample may be carry-over from other donors' samples.

This clonotype was seen at least ten times. The rearrangement links TRBV7-8 to TRBJ2-1; D is unclear. This CDR3 is 16 amino acids long. Trimming took 1 base from V and 4 from J, leaving 14 bases between them. Germline-derived CDR1 and CDR2 are SGHVS and FQNEAQ. CDR3 sequence: CASSLGRLVGYNEQFF. The DNA of the CDR3 is TGTGCCAGCAGCTTAGGCCGACTGGTGGGATACAATGAGCAGTTCTTC.

This clonotype was seen only a few times. The rearrangement links TRBV18 to TRBJ2-5; D is ambiguous. The germline V gene encodes CDR1 KGHSH and CDR2 LQKENI. The length of the CDR3 is 13 residues. Trimming cost V 1 base and J 1 base, with 4 bases left between them. The CDR3 bases are TGTGCCAGCTCACCACAGGGCCAAGAGACCCAGTACTTC. It translates to CASSPQGQETQYF.

The chain is built from TRBV5-1 and TRBJ2-7, with a tentative D call TRBD1 (6 bases). Germline CDR1 is SGHRS and CDR2 is YFSETQ. V was clipped by 4 bases and J by 3 bases, with 11 bases between them. This CDR3 is 13 amino acids long. The CDR3 loop is CASSHRTDYEQYF. The CDR3 region has the DNA TGCGCCAGCAGCCACAGGACAGACTACGAGCAGTACTTC.

The table lists this clonotype with many counts. V is TRBV4-3 and J is TRBJ1-3; D is uncertain. This CDR3 has 14 residues. Trimming removed 1 base from V and 1 base from J, with 5 bases in between. Germline CDR1 reads LGHNA; CDR2 reads YSLEER. CDR3 in DNA: TGCGCCAGCAGCCAAGGGACTTCTGGAAACACCATATATTTT. Its protein product is CASSQGTSGNTIYF.

The sample holds many counts of this clonotype. This chain uses TRBV7-3 with TRBJ2-7, with 11 bases that match TRBD1. This CDR3 contains 17 residues. J gave up 3 bases and V 0 bases, and 7 bases lay outside the gene matches. Per germline, CDR1 SGHTA and CDR2 FQGTGA. This CDR3 is CASSLTGQGANNYEQYF. CDR3 bases: TGTGCCAGCAGCTTAACAGGACAGGGGGCTAATAACTACGAGCAGTACTTC.

As for this clonotype: A much larger clone is a single base away; this may be a read error. A read error is likely, as this CDR3 ends without the conserved phenylalanine or tryptophan. The V and J genes are TRBV7-2 and TRBJ2-7, with D maybe TRBD2 (5 bases). Germline assignment: CDR1 SGHTA and CDR2 FQGNSA. This CDR3 has 15 residues. The V and J ends lost 2 bases and 4 bases respectively, with 15 bases between them. The CDR3 region is CASSLSGGVAYEQYS. In DNA, the CDR3 is TGTGCCAGCAGCTTAAGTGGCGGAGTAGCGTACGAGCAGTACTCC.

This clonotype was observed at least ten times. This sequence joins TRBV7-9 and TRBJ2-1, with 9 bases fitting TRBD2. The V segment lost 5 bases and the J segment 8 bases; nucleotides outside the gene matches: 10. The CDR3 consists of 15 residues. Germline V lookup: CDR1 SEHNR, CDR2 FQNEAQ (reference sequence). The CDR3 reads CASSRGSSGADEQFF. In nucleotides, the CDR3 is TGTGCCAGCAGCCGGGGGTCTAGCGGGGCGGATGAGCAGTTCTTC.

This rearrangement joins TRBV14 to TRBJ1-1; no definite D call. The germline gives CDR1 SGHDN, CDR2 FVKESK. CDR3 length equals 13 residues. Trimming stripped 4 bases from V and 4 bases from J, with 10 bases between. The CDR3 sequence is CASSRDWVTEAFF. In nucleotides, the CDR3 is TGTGCCAGCAGCCGTGACTGGGTCACTGAAGCTTTCTTT.

This clonotype was picked up a small number of times. V gene TRBV7-9 combines with J gene TRBJ2-5, with 8 bases identical to TRBD1. V lost 5 bases and J lost 2; bases outside the gene matches: 4. Germline V gives CDR1 SEHNR, CDR2 FQNEAQ (reference sequence). CDR3 length equals 14 residues. CDR3 DNA sequence: TGTGCCAGCAGCCCCTGGGACAGGCAAGAGACCCAGTACTTC. Translated: CASSPWDRQETQYF.

This clonotype was counted ten times or more. The chain employs TRBV7-8 and TRBJ1-1; the match to TRBD1 covers 9 bases. CDR1 and CDR2 (germline): SGHVS, FQNEAQ. J was trimmed by 0 bases and V by 4 bases; bases with no gene match: 3. There are 15 residues in the CDR3. CDR3 sequence: CASSSGQGMNTEAFF. In DNA, the CDR3 is TGTGCCAGCAGCTCGGGACAGGGAATGAACACTGAAGCTTTCTTT.

This clonotype was picked up many times. This chain uses TRBV29-1 with TRBJ1-2; 9 bases map to TRBD1. This CDR3 contains 14 residues. The germline CDR1 and CDR2 sequences are SQVTM and ANQGSEA. V dropped 5 bases and J dropped 2; count of bases not matched to a gene: 6. The CDR3 spells CSVTTGGANYGYTF. In DNA form, the CDR3 reads TGCAGCGTTACAACAGGGGGCGCGAACTATGGCTACACCTTC.

V is TRBV15 and J is TRBJ1-5; D is undetermined. This CDR3 comprises 12 residues. Trimming pared 2 bases from V and 11 bases from J, leaving 10 bases between. Germline CDR1 LNHNV, CDR2 YYDKDF (reference sequence). This chain's CDR3 is CATSRPGMAQHF. The DNA of the CDR3 is TGTGCCACCAGCAGACCCGGAATGGCCCAGCATTTT. The complete variable domain, with remaining parts taken from reference TRBV15 and TRBJ1-5, reads DAMVIQNPRYQVTQFGKPVTLSCSQTLNHNVMYWYQQKSSQAPKLLFHYYDKDFNNEADTPDNFQSRRPNTSFCFLDIRSPGLGDTAMYLCATSRPGMAQHFGDGTRLSIL.

This clonotype has at least ten counts. The V gene is TRBV7-2, the J gene TRBJ2-7, with D perhaps matching TRBD2 (5 bases). The CDR3 spans 12 residues. CDR1 is SGHTA, CDR2 FQGNSA, per germline. Trimming left V 5 bases short and J 6 bases short, with 11 bases between. The CDR3 here is CASSPFGVEQYF. As DNA, the CDR3 is TGTGCCAGCAGCCCTTTCGGGGTCGAGCAGTACTTC.

This clonotype was observed a handful of times. The chain has TRBV30 and TRBJ2-1; 11 bases line up with TRBD2. The CDR3 extends over 13 amino acids. V trimming: 2 bases; J trimming: 8 bases; junction bases outside the gene matches: 2. The germline V gene has CDR1 GTSNPN and CDR2 SVGIG (reference sequence). CDR3: CAWSTSGSDEQFF. The CDR3 DNA reads TGTGCCTGGAGTACTAGCGGGAGCGATGAGCAGTTCTTC.

The sample holds a few counts of this clonotype. The V gene is TRBV29-1, the J gene TRBJ2-1; 8 bases line up with TRBD2. CDR1 is SQVTM, CDR2 ANQGSEA, per germline. V lost 6 bases, J lost 9 bases, and 22 bases stayed unmatched. The length of the CDR3 is 17 residues. The CDR3 sequence: CSVELADLSGDIGEQFF. The DNA for the CDR3 is TGCAGCGTGGAACTAGCGGACCTCTCTGGGGATATCGGTGAGCAGTTCTTC.

This clonotype showed up many times. The chain combines TRBV7-2 with TRBJ1-5; D not certain. V was trimmed by 5 bases and J by 7 bases, leaving 12 bases between them. Germline V CDR1 and CDR2: SGHTA, FQGNSA. This CDR3 region has 13 residues. CDR3 nucleotide sequence: TGTGCCAGCAGCCGAGCGGTGGAGCAGCCCCAGCATTTT. Its protein is CASSRAVEQPQHF.

The table lists this clonotype with many counts. This sequence joins TRBV6-5 and TRBJ1-1; 9 bases match TRBD1. The trim removed 2 bases at V and 8 bases at J, leaving 12 bases unmatched. CDR3 length equals 16 residues. Germline CDR1 MNHEY, CDR2 SVGAGI. This CDR3 reads CASSYGGTGRSAEAFF. The CDR3 nucleotides are TGTGCCAGCAGTTACGGTGGGACAGGGAGGAGCGCCGAAGCTTTCTTT.

J is TRBJ1-5 and V is TRBV2; the D is unclear. The V gene lost 3 bases and the J gene lost 7 bases, with 10 bases spanning the gap. This CDR3 region has 13 residues. CDR1 is SNHLY, CDR2 FYNNEI, per germline. CDR3: CASSDRTGQPQHF. In DNA form, the CDR3 reads TGTGCCAGCAGTGATCGGACCGGCCAGCCCCAGCATTTT.

The sample holds many counts of this clonotype. The chain has TRBV7-2 and TRBJ2-2, with D perhaps TRBD2 (6 bases). CDR3 size: 16 residues. Germline values: CDR1 SGHTA, CDR2 FQGNSA. Trimming pared 4 bases from V and 3 bases from J, leaving 15 bases between. CDR3 bases: TGTGCCAGCAGCTCGGGGACTCGAACCTACACCGGGGAGCTGTTTTTT. Protein: CASSSGTRTYTGELFF.